This TCR beta chain stems from a study of graft-versus-host responses after intestinal transplantation. Study summary: Anti-thymocyte globulin induction was given to all recipients, followed by tacrolimus and steroids for roughly 3 years.

Deletions cut 2 bases from V and 3 bases from J, with 12 bases between. This CDR3 has 14 amino acids. CDR1 and CDR2 from the germline V gene are SGHKS and YYEKEE (reference sequence). In regard to this clone: Its antigen is not identified.

Only in-frame clones appear in the TCRdb table, and some are missing; sequencing was by immunoSEQ multiplex PCR. The profile shows about 90,000 clones, approximately 95% of them singletons. General study findings and limits: Clonal ratios of graft-versus-host to host-versus-graft in allografts were high for patients exhibiting graft-donor T cell macrochimerism.

This receptor was taken from a human donor who was the organ donor for an intestinal transplant. The gene calls are TRBV5-5 and TRBJ2-7; possibly TRBD2 for D (5 bases). The specimen was unstimulated CD8+ T cells sorted from spleen or lymph node cells, collected before transplant. In nucleotides, the CDR3 is TGTGCCAGCAGCTTCCCGGACTCATACTACGAGCAGTACTTC. This gives the protein CASSFPDSYYEQYF.